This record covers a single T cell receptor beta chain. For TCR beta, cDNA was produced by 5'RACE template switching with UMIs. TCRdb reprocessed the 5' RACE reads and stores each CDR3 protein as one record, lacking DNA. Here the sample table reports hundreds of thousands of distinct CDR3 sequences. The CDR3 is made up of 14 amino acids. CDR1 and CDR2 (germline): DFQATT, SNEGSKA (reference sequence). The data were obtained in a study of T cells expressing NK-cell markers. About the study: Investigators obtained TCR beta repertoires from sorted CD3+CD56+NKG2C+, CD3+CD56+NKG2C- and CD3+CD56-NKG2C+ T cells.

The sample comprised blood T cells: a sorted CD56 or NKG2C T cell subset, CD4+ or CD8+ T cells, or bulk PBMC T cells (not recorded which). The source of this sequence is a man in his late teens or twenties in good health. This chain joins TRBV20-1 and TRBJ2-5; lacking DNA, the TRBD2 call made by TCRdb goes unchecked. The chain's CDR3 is CSARVGGRPETQYF.